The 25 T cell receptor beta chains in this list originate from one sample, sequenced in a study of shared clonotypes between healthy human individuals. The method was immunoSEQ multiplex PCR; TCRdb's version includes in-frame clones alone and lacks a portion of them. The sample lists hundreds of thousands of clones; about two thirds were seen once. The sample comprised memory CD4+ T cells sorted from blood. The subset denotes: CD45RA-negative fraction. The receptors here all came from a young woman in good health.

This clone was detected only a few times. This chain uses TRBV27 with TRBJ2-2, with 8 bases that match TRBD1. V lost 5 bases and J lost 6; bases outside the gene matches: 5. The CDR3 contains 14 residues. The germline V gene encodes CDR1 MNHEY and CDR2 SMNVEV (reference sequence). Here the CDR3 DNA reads TGTGCCAGCAGTGACCGGGACAGGTCCGGGGAGCTGTTTTTT. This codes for CASSDRDRSGELFF.

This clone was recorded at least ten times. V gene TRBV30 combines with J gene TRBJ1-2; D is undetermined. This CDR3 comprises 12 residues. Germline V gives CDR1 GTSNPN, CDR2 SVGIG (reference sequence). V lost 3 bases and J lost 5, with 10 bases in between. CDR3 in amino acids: CAWRNSGYGYTF. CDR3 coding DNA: TGTGCCTGGAGAAACTCTGGATATGGCTACACCTTC.

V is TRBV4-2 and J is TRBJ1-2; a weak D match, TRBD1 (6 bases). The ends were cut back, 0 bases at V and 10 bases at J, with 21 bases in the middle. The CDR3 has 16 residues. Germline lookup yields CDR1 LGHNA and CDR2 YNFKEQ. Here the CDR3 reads CASSQDVTRGADDYTF. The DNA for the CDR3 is TGTGCCAGCAGCCAAGACGTGACTCGGGGGGCAGATGACTACACCTTC.

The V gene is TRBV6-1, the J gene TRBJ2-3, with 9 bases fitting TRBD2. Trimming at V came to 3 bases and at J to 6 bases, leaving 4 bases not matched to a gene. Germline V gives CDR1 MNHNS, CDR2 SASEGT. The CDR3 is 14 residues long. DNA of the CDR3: TGTGCCAGCAGTGACAGCGGGAGGTTCGATACGCAGTATTTT. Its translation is CASSDSGRFDTQYF.

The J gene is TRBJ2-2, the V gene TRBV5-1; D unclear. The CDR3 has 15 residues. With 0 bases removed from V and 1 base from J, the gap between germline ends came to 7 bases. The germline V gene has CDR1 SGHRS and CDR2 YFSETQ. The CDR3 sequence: CASSLGLGNTGELFF. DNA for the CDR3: TGCGCCAGCAGCTTGGGGCTGGGGAACACCGGGGAGCTGTTTTTT.

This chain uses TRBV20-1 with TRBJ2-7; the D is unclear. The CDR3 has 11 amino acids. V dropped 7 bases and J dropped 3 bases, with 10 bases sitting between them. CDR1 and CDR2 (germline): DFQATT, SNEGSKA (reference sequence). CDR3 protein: CSVYFNYEQYF. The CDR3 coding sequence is TGCAGTGTATATTTTAACTACGAGCAGTACTTC.

This CDR3 reads CASSLPAGAQFF. The CDR3 DNA reads as TGTGCCAGCAGCTTGCCAGCGGGAGCGCAGTTCTTC. The chain joins TRBV11-2 to TRBJ2-1, with 8 positions matching TRBD2. V trimming: 3 bases; J trimming: 12 bases; junction bases outside the gene matches: 4. This CDR3 contains 12 residues. Germline CDR1 is SGHAT and CDR2 is FQNNGV.

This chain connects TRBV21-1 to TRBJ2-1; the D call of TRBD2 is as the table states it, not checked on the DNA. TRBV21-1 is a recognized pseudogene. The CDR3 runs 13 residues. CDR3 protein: CASSMTRSDEQFF. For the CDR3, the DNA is TGTGCCAGCAGCATGACTAGATCGGATGAGCAGTTCTTC.

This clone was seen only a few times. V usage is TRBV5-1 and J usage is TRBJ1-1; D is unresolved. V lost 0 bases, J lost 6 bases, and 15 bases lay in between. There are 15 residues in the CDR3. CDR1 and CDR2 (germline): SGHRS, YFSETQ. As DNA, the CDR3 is TGCGCCAGCAGCTTGGATGGGCCCAGGATCGCTGAAGCTTTCTTT. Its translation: CASSLDGPRIAEAFF.

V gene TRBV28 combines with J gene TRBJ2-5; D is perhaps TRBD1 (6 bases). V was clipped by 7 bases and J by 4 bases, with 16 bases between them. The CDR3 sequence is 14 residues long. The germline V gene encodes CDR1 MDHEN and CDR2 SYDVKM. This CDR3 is CASIQTGLGETQYF. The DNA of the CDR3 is TGTGCCAGCATCCAGACAGGTTTAGGAGAGACCCAGTACTTC.

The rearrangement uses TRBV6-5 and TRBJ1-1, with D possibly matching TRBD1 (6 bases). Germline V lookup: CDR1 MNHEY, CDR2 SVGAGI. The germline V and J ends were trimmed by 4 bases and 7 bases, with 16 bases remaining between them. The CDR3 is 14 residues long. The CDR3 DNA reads TGTGCCAGCAGTTTTCCAGACAGGCATGGTGAAGCTTTCTTT. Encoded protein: CASSFPDRHGEAFF.

This CDR3 is CASSDRPYNSPLHF. The CDR3 DNA reads as TGTGCCAGCAGCGACCGGCCATATAATTCACCCCTCCACTTT. The genes are TRBV28 and TRBJ1-6; D remains ambiguous. V dropped 6 bases and J dropped 4 bases, with 10 bases sitting between them. Germline CDR1 reads MDHEN; CDR2 reads SYDVKM. This CDR3 contains 14 residues.

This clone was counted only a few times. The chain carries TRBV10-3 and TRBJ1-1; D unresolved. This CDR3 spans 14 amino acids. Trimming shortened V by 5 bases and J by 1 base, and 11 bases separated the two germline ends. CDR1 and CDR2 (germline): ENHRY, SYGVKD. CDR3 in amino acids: CAISPHTENTEAFF. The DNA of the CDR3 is TGTGCCATCAGTCCACACACAGAGAACACTGAAGCTTTCTTT.

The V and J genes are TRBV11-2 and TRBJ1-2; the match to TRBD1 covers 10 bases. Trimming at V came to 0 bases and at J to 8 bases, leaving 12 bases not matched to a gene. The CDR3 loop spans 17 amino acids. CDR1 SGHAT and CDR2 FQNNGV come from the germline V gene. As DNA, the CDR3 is TGTGCCAGCAGCTTAGATTGGAAGGACAGGGGGGAAGGAGGCTACACCTTC. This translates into CASSLDWKDRGEGGYTF.

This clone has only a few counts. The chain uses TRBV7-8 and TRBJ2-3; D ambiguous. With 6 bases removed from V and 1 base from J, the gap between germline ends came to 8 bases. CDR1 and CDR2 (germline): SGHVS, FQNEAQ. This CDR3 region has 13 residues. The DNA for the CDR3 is TGTGCCAGCAGGGGCCGCGGCACAGATACGCAGTATTTT. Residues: CASRGRGTDTQYF.

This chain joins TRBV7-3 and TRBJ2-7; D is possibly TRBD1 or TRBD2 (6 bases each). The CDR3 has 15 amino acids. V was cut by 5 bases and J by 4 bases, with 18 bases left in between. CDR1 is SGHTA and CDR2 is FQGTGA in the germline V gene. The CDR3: CASSTGGPGAYEQYF. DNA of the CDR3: TGTGCCAGCAGCACTGGGGGCCCGGGGGCGTACGAGCAGTACTTC.

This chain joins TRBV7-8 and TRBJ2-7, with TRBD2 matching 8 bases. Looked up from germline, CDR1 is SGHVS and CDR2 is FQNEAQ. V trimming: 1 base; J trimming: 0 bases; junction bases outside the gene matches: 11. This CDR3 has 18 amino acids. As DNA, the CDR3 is TGTGCCAGCAGCTTAGTAGGATCTGGGACTAGGATCTCCTACGAGCAGTACTTC. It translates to CASSLVGSGTRISYEQYF.

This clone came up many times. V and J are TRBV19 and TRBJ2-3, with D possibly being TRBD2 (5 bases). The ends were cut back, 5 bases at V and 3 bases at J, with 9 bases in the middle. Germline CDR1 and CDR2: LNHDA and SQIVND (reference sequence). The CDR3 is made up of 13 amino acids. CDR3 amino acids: CASSSGSTDTQYF. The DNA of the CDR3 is TGTGCCAGTAGTTCTGGGAGTACAGATACGCAGTATTTT.

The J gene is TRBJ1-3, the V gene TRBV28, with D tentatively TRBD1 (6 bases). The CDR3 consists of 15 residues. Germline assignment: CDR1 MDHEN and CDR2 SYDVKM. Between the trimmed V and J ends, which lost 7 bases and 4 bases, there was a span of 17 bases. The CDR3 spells CASTPWGARGNTIYF. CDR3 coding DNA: TGTGCCAGCACCCCGTGGGGGGCGCGCGGAAACACCATATATTTT.

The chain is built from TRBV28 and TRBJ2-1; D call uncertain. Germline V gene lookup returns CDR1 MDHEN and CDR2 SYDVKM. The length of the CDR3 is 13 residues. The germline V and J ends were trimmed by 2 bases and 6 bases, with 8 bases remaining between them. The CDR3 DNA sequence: TGTGCCAGCAGTTTAGGACCCAGCAATGAGCAGTTCTTC. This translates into CASSLGPSNEQFF.

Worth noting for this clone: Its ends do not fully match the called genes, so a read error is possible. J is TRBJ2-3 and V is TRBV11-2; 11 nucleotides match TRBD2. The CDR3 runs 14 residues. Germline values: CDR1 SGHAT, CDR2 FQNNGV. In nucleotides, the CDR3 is TGTGCCAGCAGATTAGCGGGAGGGTCAGATACGCAGTATTTT. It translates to CASRLAGGSDTQYF. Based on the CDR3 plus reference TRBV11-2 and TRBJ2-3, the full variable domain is EAGVAQSPRYKIIEKRQSVAFWCNPISGHATLYWYQQILGQGPKLLIQFQNNGVVDDSQLPKDRFSAERLKGVDSTLKIQPAKLEDSAVYLCASRLAGGSDTQYFGPGTRLTVL.

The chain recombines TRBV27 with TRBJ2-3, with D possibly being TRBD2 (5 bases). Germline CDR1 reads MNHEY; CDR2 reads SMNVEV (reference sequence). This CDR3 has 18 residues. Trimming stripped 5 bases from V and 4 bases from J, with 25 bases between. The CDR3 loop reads CASSPLAHPLVRPDTQYF. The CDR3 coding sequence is TGTGCCAGCAGTCCTTTGGCCCATCCACTAGTCCGACCAGATACGCAGTATTTT.

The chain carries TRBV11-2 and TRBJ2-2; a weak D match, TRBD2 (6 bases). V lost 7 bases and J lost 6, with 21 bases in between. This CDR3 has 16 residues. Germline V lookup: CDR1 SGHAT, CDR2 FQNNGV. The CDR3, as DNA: TGTGCCAGCATCGGTGGAGGGGTTGATCTCGCCGGGGAGCTGTTTTTT. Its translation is CASIGGGVDLAGELFF.

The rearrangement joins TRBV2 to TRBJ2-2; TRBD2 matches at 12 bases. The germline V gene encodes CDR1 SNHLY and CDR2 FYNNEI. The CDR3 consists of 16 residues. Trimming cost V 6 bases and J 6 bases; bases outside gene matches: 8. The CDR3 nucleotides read TGTGCCAGCAGGCCGACTAGCGGGAGTCCTGCCGGGGAGCTGTTTTTT. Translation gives CASRPTSGSPAGELFF.

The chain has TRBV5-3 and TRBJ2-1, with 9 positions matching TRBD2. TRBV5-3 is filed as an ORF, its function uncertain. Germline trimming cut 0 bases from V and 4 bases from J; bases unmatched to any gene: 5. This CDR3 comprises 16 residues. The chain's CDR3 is CARSLDIAGEYNEQFF. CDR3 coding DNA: TGTGCCAGAAGCTTGGATATAGCGGGAGAATACAATGAGCAGTTCTTC.